This TCR beta chain was found in a study of control samples from healthy donors and cancer patients. The table came from immunoSEQ multiplex PCR; TCRdb's copy has only in-frame clones and leaves some out. The sample lists under 150,000 clones; about 90% were seen once. The CDR3 is 14 residues long. Trimming took off 6 bases at V and 3 bases at J, with 12 bases between the two ends. Germline V gene sequence: CDR1 MNHEY, CDR2 SVGEGT. Input material: PBMCs. This TCR was recovered from a man aged 50 to 59 with head and neck cancer. The chain employs TRBV6-2 or TRBV6-3 and TRBJ2-1; D remains unclear. The CDR3 region is CASSPDGNYNEQFF. The CDR3 bases are TGTGCCAGCAGCCCCGACGGAAACTACAATGAGCAGTTCTTC.